Described below is a single T cell receptor (beta chain) sequence and its context. These data come from a study of T-cell reconstitution after alpha-beta-depleted transplantation in children. The ends lost 5 bases at V and 6 bases at J; junction bases unmatched: 13. The CDR3 consists of 15 residues. From germline, CDR1 is SEHNR and CDR2 FQNEAQ (reference sequence). During its preparation, the TCRbeta library received unique molecular identifiers. TCRdb reprocessed the PCR reads via MiXCR and lists one record per CDR3 protein. The table lists 450,000 to 600,000 distinct CDR3 sequences, around 16% of them singletons, with 3% to 3.5% in the top ten.

This sample comprised PBMCs from the stem cell graft donor, obtained from the stem cell graft. The TCR was taken from a human donor who donated a stem cell graft to a child with acute lymphoblastic leukemia. J is TRBJ2-7 and V is TRBV7-9, with 7 bases matching TRBD2. CDR3 loop: CASSLGSAGVGEQYF. CDR3 coding DNA: TGTGCCAGCAGCCTGGGGAGCGCGGGGGTTGGCGAGCAGTACTTC.